The next 4 T cell receptor beta chains were all read from a single sample in a study of blood T cell repertoires in COVID-19. The table came from immunoSEQ multiplex PCR; TCRdb's copy has only in-frame clones and leaves some out. The sample includes 60,000 or so clones, around 81% of them seen just once. Sequenced input: peripheral blood. The source of these receptors is a human donor in a cohort sampled during active COVID-19.

This clone was seen only once. The genes are TRBV6-1 and TRBJ2-7, with a possible D match to TRBD2 (5 bases). Trimming shortened V by 1 base and J by 2 bases, and 12 bases separated the two germline ends. The CDR3 runs to 15 residues. Per germline, CDR1 MNHNS and CDR2 SASEGT. The CDR3: CASSEDRRETYEQYF. The DNA of the CDR3 is TGTGCCAGCAGTGAAGACAGAAGGGAGACCTACGAGCAGTACTTC.

The chain links TRBV27 to TRBJ2-2, with TRBD2 as a possible D gene (5 bases). The CDR3 contains 17 residues. Per the germline V gene, CDR1 is MNHEY and CDR2 is SMNVEV (reference sequence). The V end was cut by 3 bases, the J end by 7 bases, with 21 bases between. The CDR3 region is CASSLTITMGSGGELFF. CDR3 nucleotide sequence: TGTGCCAGCAGTTTGACTATCACCATGGGATCGGGCGGGGAGCTGTTTTTT.

This clone was recorded once. The chain links TRBV21-1 to TRBJ1-5. TRBV21-1 is flagged as a pseudogene. The CDR3 is made up of 15 amino acids. The CDR3 DNA follows: TGTGCCAGCAGCAAAGCGGTATCGGGAGATCAGCCCCAGCATTTT. Translation: CASSKAVSGDQPQHF.

The CDR3 nucleotides read TGCGCCAGCAGCCCGGACAGGGCCTTCTACGAGCAGTACTTC. Translation: CASSPDRAFYEQYF. The V gene is TRBV5-1, the J gene TRBJ2-7; 8 bases map to TRBD1. J was trimmed by 3 bases and V by 4 bases; bases with no gene match: 6. CDR3 length equals 14 residues. In germline, CDR1 is SGHRS, CDR2 YFSETQ.